These T cell receptor beta chains were read from a single sample in a study of technical replicates of blood from several donors. Produced via immunoSEQ multiplex PCR; TCRdb's table is partial and in-frame only. The sample carries about 80,000 clones, approximately 94% recorded once. The sequenced material came from T cells isolated from PBMCs. These receptors were taken from a human donor in good health. The CDR3 runs from the conserved cysteine through the conserved F or W. A D gene is named only where the DNA matches it firmly. Clone size appears in some rows only: once, few, many, or a class for an expanded clone.

size | D | J | V | DNA | CDR3
. | TRBD2 | TRBJ2-7 | TRBV5-1 | TGCGCCAGCAGCTTGGAACTAGCGGGAGAGTATAGGTCCTACGAGCAGTACTTC | CASSLELAGEYRSYEQYF
. | . | TRBJ2-2 | TRBV7-3 | TGTGCCAGCAAAGGCGGAACGAACACCGGGGAGCTGTTTTTT | CASKGGTNTGELFF
. | . | TRBJ2-2 | TRBV30 | TGTGCCTGGAGTGACGGGGTAAGAAGCACCGGGGAGCTGTTTTTT | CAWSDGVRSTGELFF
. | . | TRBJ2-5 | TRBV28 | TGTGCCAGCAGTTTAGGCCCTCAAGAGACCCAGTACTTC | CASSLGPQETQYF
. | . | TRBJ2-1 | TRBV6-1 | TGTGCCAGCAGTGAACTTTCCTCCTACAATGAGCAGTTCTTC | CASSELSSYNEQFF
. | TRBD2 | TRBJ2-4 | TRBV7-9 | TGTGCCAGCAGCGGTCGTTGGGCGGGAGTGGTCGGAGGAAACATTCAGTACTTC | CASSGRWAGVVGGNIQYF
few | TRBD1 | TRBJ1-1 | TRBV6-5 | TGTGCCACCCTGACAGGGGCGACTGAAGCTTTCTTT | CATLTGATEAFF
. | TRBD2 | TRBJ2-3 | TRBV27 | TGTGCCAGCAGTTTATGGGCTAGCGGGAGTCTCAAGGGAGGAGATACGCAGTATTTT | CASSLWASGSLKGGDTQYF
. | . | TRBJ1-1 | TRBV28 | TGTGCCAGCAGTTTCACAGAGAACACTGAAGCTTTCTTT | CASSFTENTEAFF
. | TRBD2 | TRBJ2-1 | TRBV7-6 | TGTGCCAGCAGCCGAGGGACTAGCGGGATGGGGGAGCAGTTCTTC | CASSRGTSGMGEQFF
. | . | TRBJ1-5 | TRBV28 | TGTGCCAGCGGTACCGTACAGCGGAATCAGCCCCAGCATTTT | CASGTVQRNQPQHF
. | TRBD2 | TRBJ2-1 | TRBV19 | TGTGCCAGTAGTATACGACTCTCTAGCGGAGTATACAATGAGCAGTTCTTC | CASSIRLSSGVYNEQFF
. | . | TRBJ2-7 | TRBV28 | TGTGCCAGCAGTCCGAACCGGGACATACGTTACGAGCAGTACTTC | CASSPNRDIRYEQYF
few | . | TRBJ1-1 | TRBV30 | TGTGCCTGGAGTTTTGTTCGGGGTTCTGCTTTCTTT | CAWSFVRGSAFF
. | TRBD1 | TRBJ1-4 | TRBV9 | TGTGCCAGCAGCGTAGCGGGGACAGAGAATGAAAAACTGTTTTTT | CASSVAGTENEKLFF
. | . | TRBJ1-5 | TRBV28 | TGTGCCAGCAGTTTATGGCGGGGGCAGGATCAGGCTCAGCCCCAGCATTTT | CASSLWRGQDQAQPQHF
. | TRBD1 | TRBJ1-5 | TRBV28 | TGTGCCAGCAGTCAGACAGGGGACTATAGCAATCAGCCCCAGCATTTT | CASSQTGDYSNQPQHF
. | TRBD1 | TRBJ1-1 | TRBV28 | TGTGCCAGCAGTTTTCGACAGGGGGATGAGGTATGGATGAACACTGAAGCTTTCTTT | CASSFRQGDEVWMNTEAFF
. | TRBD1 | TRBJ2-7 | TRBV28 | TGTGCCAGCAGTTTCGGACAGGGAGGCTACGAGCAGTACTTC | CASSFGQGGYEQYF
. | . | TRBJ1-1 | TRBV30 | TGTGCCTGGAGTGTAGGGAGAGGTACTGAAGCTTTCTTT | CAWSVGRGTEAFF
. | . | TRBJ1-2 | TRBV5-1 | TGCGCCAGCAGCTTGGACGGACTTAACTATGGCTACACCTTC | CASSLDGLNYGYTF
. | . | TRBJ2-3 | TRBV28 | TGTGCCAGCAGTTTAGAGTCACTAGCCCGGAGCACAGATACGCAGTATTTT | CASSLESLARSTDTQYF
. | . | TRBJ2-1 | TRBV5-1 | TGCGCCAGCAGCTTGGCCCTACTAGCCAGGGATGAGCAGTTCTTC | CASSLALLARDEQFF
. | . | TRBJ2-7 | TRBV13 | TGTGCCAGCAGCTTAGAATCTACGGCGGGAACCACCTCCTGTGAGCAGTACTTC | CASSLESTAGTTSCEQYF
. | . | TRBJ2-7 | TRBV28 | TGTGCCAGCGGGCCAGGGATCACCTACGAGCAGTACTTC | CASGPGITYEQYF
. | TRBD1 | TRBJ2-6 | TRBV11-3 | TGTGCCAGCAGTGACAGGGTCAAGGAAGGGGCCAACGTCCTGACTTTC | CASSDRVKEGANVLTF
. | . | TRBJ1-2 | TRBV20-1 | TGCAGTGCGGGACAAAACTATGGCTACACCTTC | CSAGQNYGYTF
. | . | TRBJ2-7 | TRBV6-1 | TGTGCCAGCATGGTCAGTACCTACGAGCAGTACTTC | CASMVSTYEQYF
. | . | TRBJ1-1 | TRBV18 | TGTGCCAGCTCAGCCCGGGAGTTTGGGATCACTGAAGCTTTCTTT | CASSAREFGITEAFF
. | . | TRBJ1-4 | TRBV6-5 | TGTGCCAGCAGTTACAATGAGGGTCTTAATAATGAAAAACTGTTTTTT | CASSYNEGLNNEKLFF
. | . | TRBJ2-1 | TRBV6-5 | TGTGCCAGCAGTTACTCGCGCGTCAATGAGCAGTTCTTC | CASSYSRVNEQFF
once | TRBD2 | TRBJ2-1 | TRBV4-2 | TGTGCCAGCAGCCAAGCACTAGCGGGGAACAATGAGCAGTTCTTC | CASSQALAGNNEQFF
. | . | TRBJ2-3 | TRBV7-9 | TGTGCCAGCAGCCCCGGGTTAGGCGGCACAGATACGCAGTATTTT | CASSPGLGGTDTQYF
. | TRBD1 | TRBJ2-7 | TRBV7-6 | TGTGCCAGCAGCTTTGGGACAGGCCGCTACGAGCAGTACTTC | CASSFGTGRYEQYF
. | TRBD1 | TRBJ2-1 | TRBV14 | TGTGCCAGCAGCCAGGCCCCCCGGACAGGGGATTGGTATGAGCAGTTCTTC | CASSQAPRTGDWYEQFF
. | TRBD1 | TRBJ1-2 | TRBV5-1 | TGCGCCAGCAGCTTGGGGACAGGGGTTCCTGGCTACACCTTC | CASSLGTGVPGYTF
once | . | TRBJ1-1 | TRBV6-5 | TGTGCCAGCAGTTATGGGGAGTTCACTGAAGCTTTCTTT | CASSYGEFTEAFF
. | TRBD2 | TRBJ2-7 | TRBV6-5 | TGTGCCAGCAGACGAGGACTAGCGGGACGGTACGAGCAGTACTTC | CASRRGLAGRYEQYF
. | TRBD1 | TRBJ2-2 | TRBV16 | TGTGCCAGCAGCCAATCAAGGGGACAGATAAACACCGGGGAGCTGTTTTTT | CASSQSRGQINTGELFF
. | . | TRBJ1-5 | TRBV6-1 | TGTGCCAGCACAGGAGGCGGCAATCAGCCCCAGCATTTT | CASTGGGNQPQHF
. | TRBD2 | TRBJ2-1 | TRBV11-3 | TGTGCCAGCAGCCCCCTAGCGGGAGCTAGCTATGAGCAGTTCTTC | CASSPLAGASYEQFF
. | TRBD1 | TRBJ1-2 | TRBV29-1 | TGCAGCGCCACCGACAGGGTCCATGGCTACACCTTC | CSATDRVHGYTF
. | . | TRBJ2-1 | TRBV6-5 | TGTGCCAGCAGTCCCCTAGGGGCTGAGCAGTTCTTC | CASSPLGAEQFF
. | TRBD2 | TRBJ2-1 | TRBV27 | TGTGCCAGCAGTTTATCCCAACTAGCGTACAATGAGCAGTTCTTC | CASSLSQLAYNEQFF
. | . | TRBJ2-5 | TRBV21-1 | TGTGCCAGGGATCGGGACACGGTGGAAGAGACCCAGTACTTC | CARDRDTVEETQYF
. | . | TRBJ2-3 | TRBV11-2 | TGTGCCAGCAGCTTACAGGGGATGGGCACAGATACGCAGTATTTT | CASSLQGMGTDTQYF
. | . | TRBJ1-2 | TRBV29-1 | TGCAGCGTTTATGGGGCCTTTAGTTATGGCTACACCTTC | CSVYGAFSYGYTF
. | . | TRBJ1-2 | TRBV25-1 | TGTGCCAGCAGTGGATGGGGAGACAGGCCCTATGGCTACACCTTC | CASSGWGDRPYGYTF
. | TRBD1 | TRBJ1-2 | TRBV15 | TGTGCCACCAGCAGCCAGGGGGCAGGCCGTTCTAACTATGGCTACACCTTC | CATSSQGAGRSNYGYTF
. | TRBD2 | TRBJ2-1 | TRBV6-1 | TGTGCCAGCTGCCGTACTAGCGGGAGTAATGAGCAGTTCTTC | CASCRTSGSNEQFF
. | TRBD1 | TRBJ1-1 | TRBV5-4 | TGTGCCAGCAGCAAAGAACAGGGGGCGACTGAAGCTTTCTTT | CASSKEQGATEAFF
once | . | TRBJ2-7 | TRBV27 | TGTGCCAGCAGTTTAGGGGGGAAATACTACGAGCAGTACTTC | CASSLGGKYYEQYF
. | . | TRBJ2-7 | TRBV28 | TGTGCCAGCAGTGCGGACAGTAACGAGCAGTACTTC | CASSADSNEQYF
. | . | TRBJ1-2 | TRBV9 | TGTGCCAGCAGCGCCGGGGGGGAGTTCTTCTATGGCTACACCTTC | CASSAGGEFFYGYTF
. | TRBD1 | TRBJ2-7 | TRBV11-3 | TGTGCCAGCAGCTTAAACAGGGGTATCGAGCAGTACTTC | CASSLNRGIEQYF